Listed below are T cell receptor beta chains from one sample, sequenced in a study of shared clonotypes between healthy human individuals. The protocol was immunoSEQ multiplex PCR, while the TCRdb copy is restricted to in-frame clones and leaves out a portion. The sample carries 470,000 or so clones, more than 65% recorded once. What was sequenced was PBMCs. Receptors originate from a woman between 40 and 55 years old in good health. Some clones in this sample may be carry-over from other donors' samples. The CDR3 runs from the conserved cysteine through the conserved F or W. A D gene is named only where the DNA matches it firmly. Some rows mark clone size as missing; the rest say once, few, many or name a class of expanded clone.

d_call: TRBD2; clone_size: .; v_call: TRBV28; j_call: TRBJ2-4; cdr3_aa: CASSLAGEIKNIQYF; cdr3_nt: TGTGCCAGCAGTTTAGCGGGAGAGATCAAAAACATTCAGTACTTC
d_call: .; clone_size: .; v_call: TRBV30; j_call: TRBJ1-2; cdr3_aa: CAWSVTGGYTF; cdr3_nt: TGTGCCTGGAGTGTAACTGGGGGCTACACCTTC
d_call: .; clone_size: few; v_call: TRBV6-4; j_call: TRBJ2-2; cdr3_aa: CASSDLESGELFF; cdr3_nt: TGTGCCAGCAGTGACCTAGAGTCCGGGGAGCTGTTTTTT
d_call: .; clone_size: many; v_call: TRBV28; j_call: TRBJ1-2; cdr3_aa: CASSPGFRGYTF; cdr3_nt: TGTGCCAGCAGCCCTGGGTTTAGGGGCTACACCTTC
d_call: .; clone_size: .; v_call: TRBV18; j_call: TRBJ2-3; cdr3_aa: CASSPPSTDTQYF; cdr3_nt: TGTGCCAGCTCACCCCCTAGCACAGATACGCAGTATTTT
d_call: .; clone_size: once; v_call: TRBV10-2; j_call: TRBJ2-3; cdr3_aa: CASSEVRLGEDTQYF; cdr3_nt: TGCGCCAGCAGTGAGGTGCGCCTAGGGGAAGATACGCAGTATTTT
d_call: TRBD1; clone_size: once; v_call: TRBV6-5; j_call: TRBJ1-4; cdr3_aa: CASSAAGTGDEKLFF; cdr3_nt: TGTGCCAGCAGTGCTGCCGGGACAGGGGATGAAAAACTGTTTTTT
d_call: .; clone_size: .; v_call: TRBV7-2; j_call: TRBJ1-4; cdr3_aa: CASSIGQPTGNEKLFF; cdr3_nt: TGTGCCAGCAGCATAGGACAGCCTACTGGGAATGAAAAACTGTTTTTT
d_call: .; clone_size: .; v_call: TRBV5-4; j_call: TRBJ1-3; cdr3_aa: CASSSGAGNTIYF; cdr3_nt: TGTGCCAGCAGCTCAGGGGCCGGAAACACCATATATTTT
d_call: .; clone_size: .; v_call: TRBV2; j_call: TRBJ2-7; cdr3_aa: CASSPRGLDEQYF; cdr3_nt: TGTGCCAGCAGCCCGCGGGGGCTCGACGAGCAGTACTTC
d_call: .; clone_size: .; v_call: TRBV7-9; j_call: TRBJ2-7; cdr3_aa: CASSPGLAAGEQYF; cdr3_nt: TGTGCCAGCAGCCCGGGACTCGCGGCTGGGGAGCAGTACTTC
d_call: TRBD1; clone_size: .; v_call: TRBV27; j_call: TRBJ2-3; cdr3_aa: CASSLGTATDTQYF; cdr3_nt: TGTGCCAGCAGTTTAGGGACAGCCACAGATACGCAGTATTTT
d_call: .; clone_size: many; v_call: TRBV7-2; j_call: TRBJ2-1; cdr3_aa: CASSSIRTADEQFF; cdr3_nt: TGTGCCAGCAGCAGCATCCGGACTGCGGATGAGCAGTTCTTC
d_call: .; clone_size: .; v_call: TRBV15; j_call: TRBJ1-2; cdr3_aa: CATSRAHNGYTF; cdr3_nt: TGTGCCACCAGCAGAGCCCACAATGGCTACACCTTC
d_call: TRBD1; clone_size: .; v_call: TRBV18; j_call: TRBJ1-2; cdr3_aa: CASSETGVDYGYTF; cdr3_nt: TGTGCCAGCTCAGAGACAGGGGTTGACTATGGCTACACCTTC
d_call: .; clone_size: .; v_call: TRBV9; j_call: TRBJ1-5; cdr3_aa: CASSVEEPHPSNQPQHF; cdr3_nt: TGTGCCAGCAGCGTAGAGGAACCCCATCCAAGCAATCAGCCCCAGCATTTT
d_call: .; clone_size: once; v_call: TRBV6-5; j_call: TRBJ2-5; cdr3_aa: CASSLGTFQETQYF; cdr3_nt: TGTGCCAGCAGTCTAGGGACTTTCCAAGAGACCCAGTACTTC
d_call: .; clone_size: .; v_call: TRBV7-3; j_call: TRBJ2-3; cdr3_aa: CASSLTGPPRDTQYF; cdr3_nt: TGTGCCAGCAGCTTAACTGGACCTCCGCGGGATACGCAGTATTTT
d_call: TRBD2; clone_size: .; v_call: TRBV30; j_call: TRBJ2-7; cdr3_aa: CAWSGGWTSGGLYEQYF; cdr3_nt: TGTGCCTGGAGTGGGGGCTGGACTAGCGGAGGACTTTACGAGCAGTACTTC
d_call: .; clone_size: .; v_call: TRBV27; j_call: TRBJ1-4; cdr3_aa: CATSMEGPGEKLFF; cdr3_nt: TGTGCCACGAGCATGGAGGGCCCGGGGGAAAAACTGTTTTTT
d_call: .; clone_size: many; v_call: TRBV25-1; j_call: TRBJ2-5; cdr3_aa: CASSESRDQETQYF; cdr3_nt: TGTGCCAGCAGTGAATCGAGGGACCAAGAGACCCAGTACTTC
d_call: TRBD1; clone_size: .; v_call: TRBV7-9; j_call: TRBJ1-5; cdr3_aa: CASSLEGTAGQPQHF; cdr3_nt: TGTGCAAGCAGCTTAGAGGGGACAGCGGGGCAGCCACAGCATTTT
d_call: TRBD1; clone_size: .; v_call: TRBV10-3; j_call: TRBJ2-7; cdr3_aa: CAISNRDREGNEQYF; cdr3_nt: TGTGCCATCAGCAACCGGGACAGGGAGGGGAACGAGCAGTACTTC
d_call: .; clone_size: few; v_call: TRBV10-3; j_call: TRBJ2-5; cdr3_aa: CAISEGQRETQYF; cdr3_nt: TGTGCCATCAGTGAGGGACAAAGAGAGACCCAGTACTTC
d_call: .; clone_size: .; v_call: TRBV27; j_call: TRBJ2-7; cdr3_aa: CASSFSSPYGINSYEQYF; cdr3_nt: TGTGCCAGCAGTTTTTCTTCGCCCTATGGCATAAACTCCTACGAGCAGTACTTC
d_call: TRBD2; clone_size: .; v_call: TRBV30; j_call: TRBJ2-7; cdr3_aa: CAWSIHRTSGSWYYEQYF; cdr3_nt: TGTGCCTGGAGTATCCACCGGACTAGCGGGTCTTGGTATTACGAGCAGTACTTC
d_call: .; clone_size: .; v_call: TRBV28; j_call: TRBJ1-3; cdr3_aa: CASSHGTRYRSGNTIYF; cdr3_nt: TGTGCCAGCAGTCACGGGACACGGTATAGGTCTGGAAACACCATATATTTT
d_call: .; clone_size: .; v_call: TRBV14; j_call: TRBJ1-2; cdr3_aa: CASSQVGGGANYGYTF; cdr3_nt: TGTGCCAGCAGCCAAGTCGGCGGGGGCGCTAACTATGGCTACACCTTC
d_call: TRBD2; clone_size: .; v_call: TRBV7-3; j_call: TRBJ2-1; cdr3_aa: CASSRGAPGLAGDEQFF; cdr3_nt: TGTGCCAGCAGCCGGGGAGCACCGGGACTAGCGGGAGATGAGCAGTTCTTC
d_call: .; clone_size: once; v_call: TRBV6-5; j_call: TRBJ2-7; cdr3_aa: CASSYSYGRGYEQYF; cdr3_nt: TGTGCCAGCAGTTACTCGTACGGGAGAGGCTACGAGCAGTACTTC
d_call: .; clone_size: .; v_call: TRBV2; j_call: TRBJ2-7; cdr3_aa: CASMGYEQYF; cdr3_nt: TGTGCCAGCATGGGTTACGAGCAGTACTTC
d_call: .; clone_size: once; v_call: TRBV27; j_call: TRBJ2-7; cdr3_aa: CASSLQGAWSYEQYF; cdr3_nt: TGTGCCAGCAGCCTACAGGGTGCATGGTCCTACGAGCAGTACTTC
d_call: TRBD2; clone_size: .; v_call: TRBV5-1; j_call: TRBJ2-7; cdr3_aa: CASSFGSGSEQYF; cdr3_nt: TGCGCCAGCAGCTTTGGTAGCGGGAGCGAGCAGTACTTC
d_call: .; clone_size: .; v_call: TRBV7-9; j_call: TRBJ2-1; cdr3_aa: CASSKGLPYNEQFF; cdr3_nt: TGTGCCAGCAGCAAAGGACTACCTTACAATGAGCAGTTCTTC
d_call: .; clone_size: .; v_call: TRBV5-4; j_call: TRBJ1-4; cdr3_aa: CASSQGSRIEKLFF; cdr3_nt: TGTGCCAGCAGCCAGGGTTCCCGAATAGAAAAACTGTTTTTT
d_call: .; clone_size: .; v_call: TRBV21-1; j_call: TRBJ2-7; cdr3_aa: CASKPTGGHSSYEQYF; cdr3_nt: TGTGCCAGCAAGCCAACAGGGGGCCATAGCTCCTACGAGCAGTACTTC
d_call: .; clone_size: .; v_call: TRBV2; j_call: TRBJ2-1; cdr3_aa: CASSPAGGWGFEQFF; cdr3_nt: TGTGCCAGCAGCCCCGCGGGTGGTTGGGGCTTTGAGCAGTTCTTC
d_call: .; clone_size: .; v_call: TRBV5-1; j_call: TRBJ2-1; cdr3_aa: CASFIGSNNEQFF; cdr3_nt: TGCGCCAGCTTTATAGGGTCGAACAATGAGCAGTTCTTC
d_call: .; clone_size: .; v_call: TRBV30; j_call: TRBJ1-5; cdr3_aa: CAWSGSRTLGHNQPQHF; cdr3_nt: TGTGCCTGGAGTGGGAGCCGGACACTCGGTCACAATCAGCCCCAGCATTTT
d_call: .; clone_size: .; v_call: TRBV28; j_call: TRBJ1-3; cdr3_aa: CASRGLRVGNTIYF; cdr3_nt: TGTGCCAGCAGGGGGCTCCGTGTGGGAAACACCATATATTTT
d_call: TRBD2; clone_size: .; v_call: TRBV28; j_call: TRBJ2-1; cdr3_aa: CASRGGGGNEQFF; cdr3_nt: TGTGCCAGCAGGGGCGGGGGAGGTAATGAGCAGTTCTTC